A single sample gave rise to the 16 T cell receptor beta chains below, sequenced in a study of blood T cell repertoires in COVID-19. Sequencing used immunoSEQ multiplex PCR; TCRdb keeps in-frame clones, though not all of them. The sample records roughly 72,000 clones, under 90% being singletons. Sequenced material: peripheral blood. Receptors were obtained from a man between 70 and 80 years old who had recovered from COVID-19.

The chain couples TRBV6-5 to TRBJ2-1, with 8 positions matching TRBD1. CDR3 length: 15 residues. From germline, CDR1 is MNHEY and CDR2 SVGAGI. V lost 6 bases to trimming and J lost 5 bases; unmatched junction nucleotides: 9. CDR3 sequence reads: CASRPTGDWDNEQFF. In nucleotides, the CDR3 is TGTGCCAGCAGACCGACAGGGGACTGGGACAATGAGCAGTTCTTC.

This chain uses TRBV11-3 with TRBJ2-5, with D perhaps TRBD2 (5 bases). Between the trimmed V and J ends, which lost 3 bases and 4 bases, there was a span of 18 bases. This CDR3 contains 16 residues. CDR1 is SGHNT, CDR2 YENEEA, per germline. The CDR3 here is CASSFGTVGMGETQYF. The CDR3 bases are TGTGCCAGCAGCTTCGGAACAGTCGGGATGGGAGAGACCCAGTACTTC.

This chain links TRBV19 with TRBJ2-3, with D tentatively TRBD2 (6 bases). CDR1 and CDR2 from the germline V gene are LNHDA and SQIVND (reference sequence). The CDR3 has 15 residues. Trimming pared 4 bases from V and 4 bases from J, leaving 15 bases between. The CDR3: CASSRPSGGADTQYF. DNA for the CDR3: TGTGCCAGTAGTAGACCCTCGGGCGGGGCAGATACGCAGTATTTT.

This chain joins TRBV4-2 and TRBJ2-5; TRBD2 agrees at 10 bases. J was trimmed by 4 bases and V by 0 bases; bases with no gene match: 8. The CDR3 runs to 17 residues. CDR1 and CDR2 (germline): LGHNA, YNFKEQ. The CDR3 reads CASSQDLVASGGETQYF. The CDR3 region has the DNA TGTGCCAGCAGCCAAGATCTCGTCGCTAGCGGGGGAGAGACCCAGTACTTC.

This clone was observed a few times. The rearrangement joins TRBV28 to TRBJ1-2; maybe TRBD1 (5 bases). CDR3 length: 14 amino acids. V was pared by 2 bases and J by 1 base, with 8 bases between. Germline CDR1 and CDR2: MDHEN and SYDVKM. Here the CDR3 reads CASSLTGGNYGYTF. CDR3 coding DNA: TGTGCCAGCAGTTTAACAGGCGGTAACTATGGCTACACCTTC.

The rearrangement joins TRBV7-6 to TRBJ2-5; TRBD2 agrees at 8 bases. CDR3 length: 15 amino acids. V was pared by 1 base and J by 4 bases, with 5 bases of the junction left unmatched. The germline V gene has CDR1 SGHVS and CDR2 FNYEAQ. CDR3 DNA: TGTGCCAGCAGCTTAGTTAGCGGGGAAGCAGAGACCCAGTACTTC. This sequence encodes CASSLVSGEAETQYF.

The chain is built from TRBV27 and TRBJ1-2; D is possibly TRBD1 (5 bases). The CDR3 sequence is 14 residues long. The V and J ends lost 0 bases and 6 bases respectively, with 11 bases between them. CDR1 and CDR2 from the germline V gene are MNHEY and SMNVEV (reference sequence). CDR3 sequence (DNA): TGTGCCAGCAGTTTATCCCAGGGACTCCATGGCTACACCTTC. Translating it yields CASSLSQGLHGYTF.

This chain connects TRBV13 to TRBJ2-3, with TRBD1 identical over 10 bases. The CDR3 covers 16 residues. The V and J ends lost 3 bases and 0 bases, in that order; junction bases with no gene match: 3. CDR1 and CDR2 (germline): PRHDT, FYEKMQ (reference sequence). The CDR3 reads CASSFRGQGSTDTQYF. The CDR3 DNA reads TGTGCCAGCAGCTTCCGGGGACAGGGGAGCACAGATACGCAGTATTTT.

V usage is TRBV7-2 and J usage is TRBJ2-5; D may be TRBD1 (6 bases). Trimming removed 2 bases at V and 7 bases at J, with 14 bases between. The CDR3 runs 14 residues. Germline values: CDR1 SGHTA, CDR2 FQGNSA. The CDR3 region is CASSLSDLGGTQYF. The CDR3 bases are TGTGCCAGCAGCTTAAGTGACCTAGGGGGGACCCAGTACTTC.

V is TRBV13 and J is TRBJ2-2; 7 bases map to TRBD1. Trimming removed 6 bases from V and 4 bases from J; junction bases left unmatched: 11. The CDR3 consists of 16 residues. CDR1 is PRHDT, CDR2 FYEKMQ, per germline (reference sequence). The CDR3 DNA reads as TGTGCCAGCAGATCGTCGGCAGGGGGAATCACCGGGGAGCTGTTTTTT. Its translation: CASRSSAGGITGELFF.

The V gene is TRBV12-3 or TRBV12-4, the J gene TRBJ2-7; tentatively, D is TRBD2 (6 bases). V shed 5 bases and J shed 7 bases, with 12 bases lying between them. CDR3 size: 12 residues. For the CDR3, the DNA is TGTGCCAGCAGTAGGGACTCTCGGGAGCAGTACTTC. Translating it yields CASSRDSREQYF.

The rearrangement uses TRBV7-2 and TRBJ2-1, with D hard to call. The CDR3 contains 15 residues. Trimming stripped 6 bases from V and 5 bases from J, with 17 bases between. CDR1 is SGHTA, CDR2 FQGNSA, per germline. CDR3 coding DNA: TGTGCCAGCAGACCTCCCACATCCAGTGACAATGAGCAGTTCTTC. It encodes CASRPPTSSDNEQFF.

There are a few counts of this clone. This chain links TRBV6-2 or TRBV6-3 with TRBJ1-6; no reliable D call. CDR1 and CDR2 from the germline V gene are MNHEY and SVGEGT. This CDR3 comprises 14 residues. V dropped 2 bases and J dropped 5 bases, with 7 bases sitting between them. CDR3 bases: TGTGCCAGCAGTTACGGTCTAGATAATTCACCCCTCCACTTT. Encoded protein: CASSYGLDNSPLHF.

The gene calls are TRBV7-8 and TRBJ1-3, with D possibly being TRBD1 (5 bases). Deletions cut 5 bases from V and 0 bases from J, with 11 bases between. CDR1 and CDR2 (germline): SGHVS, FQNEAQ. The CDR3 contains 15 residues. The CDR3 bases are TGTGCCAGCAGCCGGTGGGGGGGCTCTGGAAACACCATATATTTT. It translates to CASSRWGGSGNTIYF.

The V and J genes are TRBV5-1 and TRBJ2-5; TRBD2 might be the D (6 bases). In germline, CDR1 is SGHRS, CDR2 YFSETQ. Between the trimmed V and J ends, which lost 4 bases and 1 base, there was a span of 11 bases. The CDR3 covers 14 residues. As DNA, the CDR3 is TGCGCCAGCAGCCGCGGGACGGCCCAAGAGACCCAGTACTTC. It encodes CASSRGTAQETQYF.

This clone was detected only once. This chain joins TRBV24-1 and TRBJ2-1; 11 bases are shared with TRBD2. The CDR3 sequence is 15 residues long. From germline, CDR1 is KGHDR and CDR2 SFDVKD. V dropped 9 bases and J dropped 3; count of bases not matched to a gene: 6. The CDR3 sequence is CATASGLAVYNEQFF. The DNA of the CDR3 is TGTGCCACCGCGTCGGGACTAGCGGTCTACAATGAGCAGTTCTTC.